Shown below are 17 T cell receptor beta chains from a single sample sequenced in a study of blood T cells in healthy people across ages. With a J-beta primer mix and a sample-barcoded 5' primer, a second PCR ran about 7 to 12 cycles. TCRdb reprocessed the 5' RACE reads via MiXCR and lists one record per CDR3 protein. The sample yields under 800,000 distinct CDR3 sequences, over 20% seen once. The sequenced material came from blood. All receptors derive from a man in his 70s in good health.

The chain links TRBV20-1 to TRBJ2-3; 10 positions agree with TRBD2. J lost 5 bases, V lost 1 base, and 15 bases had no gene match. There are 18 residues in the CDR3. Germline V CDR1 and CDR2: DFQATT, SNEGSKA (reference sequence). The CDR3, as DNA: TGCAGTGCTAGAGCCCCCGTGGCGCTAGCGGGAGTGATAGATACGCAGTATTTT. Residues: CSARAPVALAGVIDTQYF.

This chain uses TRBV14 with TRBJ2-4, with TRBD2 identical over 7 bases. V shed 3 bases, J shed 8 bases, and the junction held 10 bases outside the gene matches. Germline V CDR1 and CDR2: SGHDN, FVKESK. The length of the CDR3 is 15 residues. This CDR3 is CASSQEAGSWDIQYF. CDR3 sequence (DNA): TGTGCCAGCAGCCAGGAAGCGGGAAGTTGGGACATTCAGTACTTC.

This clonotype was seen a few times. This chain uses TRBV21-1 with TRBJ2-7; the DNA was not used to check the table's D call, TRBD1. TRBV21-1 is designated a pseudogene. The CDR3 is 16 amino acids. CDR3 sequence (DNA): TGTGCCAGCAGCGCCCAGACCCGGGACAGGGGCTACGAGCAGTACTTC. Encoded protein: CASSAQTRDRGYEQYF.

This clonotype came up a few times. This chain connects TRBV7-9 to TRBJ2-1; D might be TRBD2 (6 bases). CDR1 and CDR2 (germline): SEHNR, FQNEAQ (reference sequence). Trimming pared 2 bases from V and 5 bases from J, leaving 10 bases between. The CDR3 loop spans 14 amino acids. The chain's CDR3 is CASSLRLADNEQFF. CDR3 coding DNA: TGTGCCAGCAGCTTAAGGTTAGCGGACAATGAGCAGTTCTTC.

The table lists this clonotype with a few counts. The CDR3 coding sequence is TGTGCCAGCAGTTACGGAGAGGTACTAGCCAAAAACATTCAGTACTTC. It translates to CASSYGEVLAKNIQYF. The chain joins TRBV6-2 or TRBV6-3 to TRBJ2-4, with unresolved D. Trimming removed 2 bases at V and 0 bases at J, with 11 bases between. Per the germline V gene, CDR1 is MNHEY and CDR2 is SVGEGT. CDR3 length: 16 amino acids.

Concerning this clonotype itself: One junction end disagrees with the germline gene, perhaps due to a read error. The chain uses TRBV20-1 and TRBJ2-4; a weak D match, TRBD2 (5 bases). This CDR3 has 14 residues. Germline-derived CDR1 and CDR2 are DFQATT and SNEGSKA (reference sequence). Here the CDR3 reads CIARGSLAKNIQYF. In nucleotides, the CDR3 is TGCATTGCTAGAGGGAGTCTAGCCAAAAACATTCAGTACTTC.

This clonotype was picked up a small number of times. The chain employs TRBV12-3 or TRBV12-4 and TRBJ2-1, with D uncertain. TRBJ2-5 matches the DNA end more closely, so the J call is doubtful. The CDR3 consists of 15 residues. In DNA, the CDR3 is TGTGCCAGCAGTCCCTCCAGCTTTCCCCAAGAGACCCAGTACTTC. This encodes CASSPSSFPQETQYF.

V is TRBV20-1 and J is TRBJ1-1, with 7 bases aligning to TRBD1. V shed 5 bases, J shed 4 bases, and the junction held 13 bases outside the gene matches. Germline values: CDR1 DFQATT, CDR2 SNEGSKA (reference sequence). This CDR3 is 15 amino acids long. The CDR3 coding sequence is TGCAGTGCTCTAACCCTTGACAGGGCGGCCACTGAAGCTTTCTTT. Its protein product is CSALTLDRAATEAFF.

This clonotype was observed at least ten times. The rearrangement joins TRBV27 to TRBJ2-5; tentatively, D is TRBD2 (6 bases). The germline CDR1 and CDR2 sequences are MNHEY and SMNVEV (reference sequence). CDR3 length equals 16 residues. V was shortened by 8 bases and J by 7 bases, with 26 bases between the two germline ends. CDR3 in DNA: TGTGCCAGCCTATTAATGTCGGGAGAGCCTCCGGGGACCCAGTACTTC. Its protein is CASLLMSGEPPGTQYF.

This clonotype was observed a handful of times. The V and J genes are TRBV29-1 and TRBJ1-2, with D possibly being TRBD1 (5 bases). CDR1 SQVTM and CDR2 ANQGSEA come from the germline V gene. The CDR3 has 13 residues. Trimming pared 4 bases from V and 8 bases from J, leaving 17 bases between. The CDR3 bases are TGCAGCGTTGTCCGTGGGAGGGGAGAAGGCTACACCTTC. Translating it yields CSVVRGRGEGYTF.

V is TRBV24-1 and J is TRBJ2-5; no firm D call. The germline CDR1 and CDR2 sequences are KGHDR and SFDVKD. CDR3 length: 13 amino acids. V was cut by 4 bases and J by 7 bases, with 12 bases left in between. CDR3: CATSDVGIGTQYF. CDR3 coding DNA: TGTGCCACCAGTGACGTTGGGATAGGGACCCAGTACTTC.

This rearrangement joins TRBV5-1 to TRBJ2-7; 7 nucleotides match TRBD2. The CDR3 has 15 amino acids. V lost 4 bases and J lost 4; bases outside the gene matches: 11. The V gene's germline CDR1 is SGHRS and CDR2 YFSETQ. The CDR3 coding sequence is TGCGCCAGCAGCCCCCCGGGTAGCGGGTTATACGAGCAGTACTTC. It encodes CASSPPGSGLYEQYF.

The V call is TRBV7-2, the J call TRBJ1-6; 7 bases are shared with TRBD1. Germline V CDR1 and CDR2: SGHTA, FQGNSA. V lost 1 base to trimming and J lost 5 bases; unmatched junction nucleotides: 8. The CDR3 length is 17 residues. CDR3 DNA: TGTGCCAGCAGCTTAGGACAGGGCCATAGACATAATTCACCCCTCCACTTT. Encoded protein: CASSLGQGHRHNSPLHF.

This clonotype was recorded many times. The rearrangement joins TRBV6-5 to TRBJ2-7, with D uncertain. Germline CDR1 and CDR2: MNHEY and SVGAGI. With 0 bases removed from V and 7 bases from J, the gap between germline ends came to 7 bases. The CDR3 is 12 amino acids. The CDR3 here is CASSYSNGEQYF. The CDR3 DNA sequence: TGTGCCAGCAGTTACTCGAATGGGGAGCAGTACTTC.

The chain carries TRBV5-1 and TRBJ2-5; TRBD1 aligns across 11 bases. The closer fit of TRBJ2-1 to the DNA end suggests the J call may be wrong. This CDR3 spans 15 amino acids. In germline, CDR1 is SGHRS, CDR2 YFSETQ. The CDR3 region has the DNA TGCGCCAGCAGCTCGGGGACAGGGGGAATCAATGAGCAGTTCTTC. Amino acids: CASSSGTGGINEQFF.

This clonotype was seen many times. The chain carries TRBV20-1 and TRBJ2-5; a weak D match, TRBD1 (5 bases). The CDR3 covers 12 residues. V gave up 5 bases and J gave up 5 bases, with 12 bases separating them. CDR1 is DFQATT, CDR2 SNEGSKA, per germline (reference sequence). The CDR3 DNA reads as TGCAGTGCTCCTGGGGCCCGGGAGACCCAGTACTTC. This codes for CSAPGARETQYF.

The chain is built from TRBV4-3 and TRBJ2-1; D not resolved. Trimming pared 1 base from V and 0 bases from J, leaving 10 bases between. This CDR3 is 16 amino acids long. In germline, CDR1 is LGHNA, CDR2 YSLEER. This CDR3 reads CASSQVASRSYNEQFF. The CDR3 DNA follows: TGCGCCAGCAGCCAAGTAGCTTCCCGCTCCTACAATGAGCAGTTCTTC.